Each of the 21 T cell receptor beta chains below was sequenced from the same sample in a study of CD8 T cells in Susac syndrome. RNA totalling roughly 0.5 to 1 ug underwent reverse transcription with random hexamers. Each CDR3 protein gets one entry after TCRdb re-called the immunoSEQ multiplex PCR reads with MiXCR. The repertoire has tens of thousands of distinct CDR3 sequences, 90% to 95% of them found once; the top ten carry 0.26%. The source material was CD8+ T cells from PBMCs. Receptors were obtained from a human donor in good health.

The rearrangement links TRBV28 to TRBJ1-1; maybe TRBD1 (5 bases). CDR1 is MDHEN, CDR2 SYDVKM, per germline. The CDR3 sequence is 13 residues long. V gave up 6 bases and J gave up 5 bases, with 13 bases separating them. The CDR3 spells CASRLGAGTEAFF. In DNA form, the CDR3 reads TGTGCCAGCAGACTCGGGGCCGGGACTGAAGCTTTCTTT.

The chain links TRBV5-6 to TRBJ2-7, with a tentative D call TRBD2 (5 bases). CDR1 and CDR2 (germline): SGHDT, YYEEEE. The CDR3 covers 14 residues. The V end was cut by 4 bases, the J end by 0 bases, with 11 bases between. The CDR3 DNA sequence: TGTGCCAGCAGCCCTCGGAGGTCCTCCTACGAGCAGTACGTC. Its translation: CASSPRRSSYEQYV.

This clonotype was seen only a few times. CDR3 protein: CASSQERGGPDTQYF. CDR3 nucleotides: TGCGCCAGCAGCCAAGAGCGGGGGGGCCCAGATACGCAGTATTTT. The genes are TRBV4-3 and TRBJ2-3, with 9 nucleotides matching TRBD2. Germline CDR1 and CDR2: LGHNA and YSLEER. The CDR3 consists of 15 residues. J gave up 4 bases and V 0 bases, and 2 bases lay outside the gene matches.

The CDR3 reads CASSPRQTLSGANVLTF. The CDR3 DNA reads TGTGCCAGCAGCCCTCGACAGACTCTCTCTGGGGCCAACGTCCTGACTTTC. The rearrangement uses TRBV9 and TRBJ2-6; D is perhaps TRBD1 (5 bases). The CDR3 is made up of 17 amino acids. With 4 bases removed from V and 0 bases from J, the gap between germline ends came to 14 bases. Germline CDR1 reads SGDLS; CDR2 reads YYNGEE.

This clonotype was seen once. The chain couples TRBV7-9 to TRBJ2-6; TRBD1 might be the D (6 bases). V was trimmed by 1 base and J by 0 bases, leaving 10 bases between them. The CDR3 spans 17 residues. Germline V gene sequence: CDR1 SEHNR, CDR2 FQNEAQ (reference sequence). The CDR3 nucleotides are TGTGCCAGCAGCTTAGGACAGGCGGGCTCTGGGGCCAACGTCCTGACTTTC. Protein: CASSLGQAGSGANVLTF.

The J gene is TRBJ2-5, the V gene TRBV20-1; either TRBD1 or TRBD2 may supply D (5 bases each). The V gene lost 0 bases and the J gene lost 5 bases, with 13 bases spanning the gap. Germline lookup yields CDR1 DFQATT and CDR2 SNEGSKA (reference sequence). CDR3 length: 14 residues. The CDR3 sequence: CSAREFRGPETQYF. The CDR3, as DNA: TGCAGTGCTAGAGAGTTTCGGGGCCCGGAGACCCAGTACTTC.

The rearrangement uses TRBV9 and TRBJ1-1; no definite D call. The germline V gene encodes CDR1 SGDLS and CDR2 YYNGEE. The V and J ends lost 0 bases and 5 bases respectively, with 11 bases between them. This CDR3 has 14 residues. CDR3 protein: CASSVAGKGTEAFF. CDR3 sequence (DNA): TGTGCCAGCAGCGTAGCCGGGAAAGGGACTGAAGCTTTCTTT.

The chain employs TRBV20-1 and TRBJ1-1; D is uncertain. Trimming took 0 bases from V and 6 from J, leaving 11 bases between them. CDR1 and CDR2 (germline): DFQATT, SNEGSKA (reference sequence). There are 13 residues in the CDR3. CDR3 amino acids: CSAREGGFAEAFF. DNA of the CDR3: TGCAGTGCTAGAGAAGGAGGTTTCGCTGAAGCTTTCTTT.

The chain couples TRBV27 to TRBJ2-1, with D perhaps TRBD1 or TRBD2 (5 bases each). Between the trimmed V and J ends, which lost 4 bases and 0 bases, there was a span of 22 bases. This CDR3 is built from 19 residues. CDR1 MNHEY and CDR2 SMNVEV come from the germline V gene (reference sequence). CDR3 amino acids: CASSSPLTTGPSSYNEQFF. The CDR3 region has the DNA TGTGCCAGCAGTTCACCACTGACTACAGGACCTAGCTCCTACAATGAGCAGTTCTTC.

The chain is built from TRBV4-1 and TRBJ2-7, with 7 nucleotides matching TRBD1. The V and J ends lost 4 bases and 0 bases, in that order; junction bases with no gene match: 21. The CDR3 is made up of 20 amino acids. The V gene's germline CDR1 is MGHRA and CDR2 YSYEKL. CDR3 nucleotides: TGCGCCAGCAGCCGGCTGCGTGTGGTAGAACCGGGACAGAGCTCCTACGAGCAGTACTTC. Translated, it gives CASSRLRVVEPGQSSYEQYF.

This clonotype was counted once. V usage is TRBV6-2 or TRBV6-3 and J usage is TRBJ2-3; D unclear. Germline CDR1 is MNHEY and CDR2 is SVGEGT. V lost 4 bases and J 2 bases, leaving 16 bases between the germline ends. This CDR3 is built from 16 residues. CDR3 coding DNA: TGTGCCAGCAGTTCCAGAGAATTTTTTTTCACAGATACGCAGTATTTT. Translated, it gives CASSSREFFFTDTQYF.

The gene calls are TRBV30 and TRBJ2-1, with D tentatively TRBD2 (6 bases). V lost 3 bases and J lost 0, with 9 bases in between. Germline CDR1 is GTSNPN and CDR2 is SVGIG (reference sequence). The CDR3 spans 14 residues. CDR3 DNA: TGTGCCTGGAGGGAGGGAAGCTCCTACAATGAGCAGTTCTTC. Residues: CAWREGSSYNEQFF.

This clonotype was counted a single time. V gene TRBV6-2 or TRBV6-3 combines with J gene TRBJ2-7; D might be TRBD1 (5 bases). CDR1 and CDR2 from the germline V gene are MNHEY and SVGEGT. This CDR3 contains 13 residues. The V and J ends lost 6 bases and 2 bases respectively, with 11 bases between them. The CDR3 region has the DNA TGTGCCAGCAGCCCGACAGAAACCTACGAGCAGTACTTC. Translated, it gives CASSPTETYEQYF.

The chain joins TRBV19 to TRBJ2-1; D possibly corresponds to TRBD2 (6 bases). Between the trimmed V and J ends, which lost 3 bases and 3 bases, there was a span of 15 bases. CDR3 length: 16 residues. Germline CDR1 is LNHDA and CDR2 is SQIVND (reference sequence). The CDR3 spells CASSIGRGSGYNEQFF. CDR3 coding DNA: TGTGCCAGTAGTATTGGTCGGGGTAGCGGCTACAATGAGCAGTTCTTC.

J is TRBJ2-3 and V is TRBV7-2; 9 nucleotides line up with TRBD2. CDR1 is SGHTA, CDR2 FQGNSA, per germline. There are 19 residues in the CDR3. The trim removed 1 base at V and 5 bases at J, leaving 16 bases unmatched. The CDR3 is CASSLVLLVAGGLIDTQYF. The DNA for the CDR3 is TGTGCCAGCAGCTTAGTCCTCCTGGTGGCGGGGGGGCTGATAGATACGCAGTATTTT.

The chain is built from TRBV24-1 and TRBJ2-3; D is undetermined. The V end was cut by 7 bases, the J end by 0 bases, with 7 bases between. The CDR3 loop spans 13 amino acids. From germline, CDR1 is KGHDR and CDR2 SFDVKD. In DNA, the CDR3 is TGTGCCACCAGGCCCCGGAGCACAGATACGCAGTATTTT. The encoded protein is CATRPRSTDTQYF.

This chain links TRBV4-1 with TRBJ2-1; weak D call: TRBD2 (6 bases). The V and J ends lost 2 bases and 5 bases respectively, with 10 bases between them. The CDR3 is 14 amino acids. Germline V lookup: CDR1 MGHRA, CDR2 YSYEKL. The CDR3 nucleotides are TGCGCCAGCAGCCAAATTCCGGGGGACAATGAGCAGTTCTTC. Translated: CASSQIPGDNEQFF.

As for this clonotype: One junction end does not reproduce the germline sequence, and a read error may be involved. The genes are TRBV7-7 and TRBJ2-2, with no clear D. This CDR3 is built from 15 residues. The germline gives CDR1 SSHAT, CDR2 FNYEAQ (reference sequence). This CDR3 reads CASSSRLGDTGELFF. The CDR3 DNA sequence: TGTGCTAGCAGCTCCCGTCTAGGCGACACCGGGGAGCTGTTTTTT. The variable domain in full, with the rest retrieved from reference TRBV7-7 and TRBJ2-2, is GAGVSQSPRYKVTKRGQDVTLRCDPISSHATLYWYQQALGQGPEFLTYFNYEAQPDKSGLPSDRFSAERPEGSISTLTIQRTEQRDSAMYRCASSSRLGDTGELFFGEGSRLTVL.

This clonotype was counted a single time. The chain is built from TRBV14 and TRBJ1-1; D possibly corresponds to TRBD1 (6 bases). The CDR3 totals 15 residues. Germline V gene data show CDR1 as SGHDN and CDR2 as FVKESK. V lost 1 base and J 5 bases, leaving 14 bases between the germline ends. CDR3 region: CASSQGSTGSTEAFF. CDR3 bases: TGTGCCAGCAGCCAAGGAAGTACAGGGTCGACTGAAGCTTTCTTT. The variable domain in full, completed from reference TRBV14 and TRBJ1-1, reads EAGVTQFPSHSVIEKGQTVTLRCDPISGHDNLYWYRRVMGKEIKFLLHFVKESKQDESGMPNNRFLAERTGGTYSTLKVQPAELEDSGVYFCASSQGSTGSTEAFFGQGTRLTVV.

The chain is built from TRBV3-1 and TRBJ2-3, with 9 bases matching TRBD2. After removal of 3 bases from V and 10 bases from J, the junction contained 5 bases not matched to a gene. This CDR3 has 13 amino acids. CDR1 is LGHDT, CDR2 YNNKEL, per germline (reference sequence). The CDR3 spells CASSHLAGKPQYF. CDR3 nucleotides: TGTGCCAGCAGCCACCTAGCGGGGAAACCGCAGTATTTT.

The chain couples TRBV1 to TRBJ2-7; TRBD2, as called in the table, went unchecked against the DNA. TRBV1 is deemed a pseudogene. The CDR3 consists of 12 residues. In DNA form, the CDR3 reads TGCACCAGCAGCCAGGCAGGGACTCTCGCGTACGTC. Protein: CTSSQAGTLAYV.